This T cell receptor (beta chain) was captured in a study of CD8 T cells in Susac syndrome. Study outcomes and limitations: The TCR sequencing and HLA analysis in the study involved a relatively small number of individuals, as the study acknowledged.

CD8+ and CD4+ T cells from blood underwent TCR beta sequencing, which was carried out in a high-throughput format. Worth noting for this clonotype: No antigen is known for it.

cDNA came from around 0.5 to 1 ug RNA primed by random hexamers. One entry per CDR3 protein, called by TCRdb with MiXCR from the immunoSEQ multiplex PCR reads. The sample consists of some 170,000 distinct CDR3 sequences, roughly 95% of them appearing once. V lost 6 bases, J lost 1 base, and 21 bases lay in between. This CDR3 is 17 amino acids long. The V call is TRBV12-3 or TRBV12-4, the J call TRBJ1-1; D possibly corresponds to TRBD1 (5 bases). The TCR originated in a human donor with multiple sclerosis. The source material was CD4+ T cells from PBMCs. The CDR3 DNA is TGTGCCAGCAGGCACAAGGGGTTGGGGGGTGGGAACACTGAAGCTTTCTTT. This gives the protein CASRHKGLGGGNTEAFF.